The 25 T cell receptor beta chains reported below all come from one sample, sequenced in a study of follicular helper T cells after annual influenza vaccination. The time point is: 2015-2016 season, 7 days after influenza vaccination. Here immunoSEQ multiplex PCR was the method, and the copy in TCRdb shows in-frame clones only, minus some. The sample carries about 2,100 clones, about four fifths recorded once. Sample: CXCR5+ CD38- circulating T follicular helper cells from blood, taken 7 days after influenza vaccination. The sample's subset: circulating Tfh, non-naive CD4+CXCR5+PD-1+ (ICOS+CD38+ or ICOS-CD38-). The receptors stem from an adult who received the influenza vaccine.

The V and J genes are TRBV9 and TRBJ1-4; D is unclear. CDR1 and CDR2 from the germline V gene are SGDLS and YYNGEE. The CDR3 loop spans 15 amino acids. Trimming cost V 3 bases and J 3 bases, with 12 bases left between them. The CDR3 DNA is TGTGCCAGCAGCGCTTACTCTGCCGCTAATGAAAAACTGTTTTTT. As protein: CASSAYSAANEKLFF.

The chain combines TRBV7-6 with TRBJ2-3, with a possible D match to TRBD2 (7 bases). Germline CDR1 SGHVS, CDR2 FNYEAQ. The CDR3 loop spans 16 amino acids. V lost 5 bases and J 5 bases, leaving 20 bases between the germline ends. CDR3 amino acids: CASSDPREGEGDTQYF. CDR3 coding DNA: TGTGCCAGCAGCGACCCGAGGGAGGGGGAGGGAGATACGCAGTATTTT.

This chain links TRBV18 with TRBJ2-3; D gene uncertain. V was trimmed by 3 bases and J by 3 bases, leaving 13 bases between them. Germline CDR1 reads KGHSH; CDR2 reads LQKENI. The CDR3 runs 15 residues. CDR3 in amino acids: CASSPLSARTDTQYF. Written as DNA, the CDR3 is TGTGCCAGCTCACCCCTATCTGCCCGTACAGATACGCAGTATTTT. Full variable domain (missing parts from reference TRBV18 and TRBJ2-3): NAGVMQNPRHLVRRRGQEARLRCSPMKGHSHVYWYRQLPEEGLKFMVYLQKENIIDESGMPKERFSAEFPKEGPSILRIQQVVRGDSAAYFCASSPLSARTDTQYFGPGTRLTVL.

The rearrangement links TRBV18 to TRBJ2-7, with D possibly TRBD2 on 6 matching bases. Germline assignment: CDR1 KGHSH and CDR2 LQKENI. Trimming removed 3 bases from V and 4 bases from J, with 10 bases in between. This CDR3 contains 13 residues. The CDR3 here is CASSPGLDYEQYV. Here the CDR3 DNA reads TGTGCCAGCTCACCGGGACTGGATTACGAGCAGTACGTC.

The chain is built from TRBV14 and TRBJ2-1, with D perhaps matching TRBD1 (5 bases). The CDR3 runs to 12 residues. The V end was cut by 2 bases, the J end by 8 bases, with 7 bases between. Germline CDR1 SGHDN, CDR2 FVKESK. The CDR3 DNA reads TGTGCCAGCAGCCAAATCAGGGATGAGCAGTTCTTC. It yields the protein CASSQIRDEQFF.

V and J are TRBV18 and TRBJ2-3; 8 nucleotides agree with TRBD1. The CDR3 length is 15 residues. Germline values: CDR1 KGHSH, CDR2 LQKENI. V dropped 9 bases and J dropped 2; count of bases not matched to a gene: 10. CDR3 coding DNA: TGTGCCAGTTCGACCGGACAGGGAAACACAGATACGCAGTATTTT. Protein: CASSTGQGNTDTQYF.

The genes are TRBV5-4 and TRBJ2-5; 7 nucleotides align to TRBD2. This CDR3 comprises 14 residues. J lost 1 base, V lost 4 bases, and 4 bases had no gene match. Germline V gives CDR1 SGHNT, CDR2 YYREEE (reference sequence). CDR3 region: CASSVPSGQETQYF. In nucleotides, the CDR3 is TGTGCCAGCAGCGTCCCTAGCGGCCAAGAGACCCAGTACTTC.

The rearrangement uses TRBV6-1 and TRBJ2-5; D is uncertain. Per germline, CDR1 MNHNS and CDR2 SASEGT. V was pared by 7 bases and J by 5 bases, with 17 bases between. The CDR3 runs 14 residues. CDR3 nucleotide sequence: TGTGCCAGCAATTTAGCCGGTTCTTTGGAGACCCAGTACTTC. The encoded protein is CASNLAGSLETQYF.

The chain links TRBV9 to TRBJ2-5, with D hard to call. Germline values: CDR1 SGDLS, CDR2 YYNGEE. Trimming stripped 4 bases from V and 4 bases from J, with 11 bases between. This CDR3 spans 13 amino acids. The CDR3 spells CASSPPGGETQYF. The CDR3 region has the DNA TGTGCCAGCAGCCCCCCAGGCGGAGAGACCCAGTACTTC. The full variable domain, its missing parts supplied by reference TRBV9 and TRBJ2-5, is DSGVTQTPKHLITATGQRVTLRCSPRSGDLSVYWYQQSLDQGLQFLIQYYNGEERAKGNILERFSAQQFPDLHSELNLSSLELGDSALYFCASSPPGGETQYFGPGTRLLVL.

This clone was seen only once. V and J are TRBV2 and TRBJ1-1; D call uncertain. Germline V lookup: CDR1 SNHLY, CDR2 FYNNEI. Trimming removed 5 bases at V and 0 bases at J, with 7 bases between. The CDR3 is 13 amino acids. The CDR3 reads CASSKQVNTEAFF. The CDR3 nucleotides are TGTGCCAGCAGTAAGCAGGTGAACACTGAAGCTTTCTTT.

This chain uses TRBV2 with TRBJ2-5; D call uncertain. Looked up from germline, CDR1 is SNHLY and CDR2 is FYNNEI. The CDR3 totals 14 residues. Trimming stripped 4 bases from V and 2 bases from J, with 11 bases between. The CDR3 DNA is TGTGCCAGCAGTGGTGATTACAATCAAGAGACCCAGTACTTC. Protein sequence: CASSGDYNQETQYF.

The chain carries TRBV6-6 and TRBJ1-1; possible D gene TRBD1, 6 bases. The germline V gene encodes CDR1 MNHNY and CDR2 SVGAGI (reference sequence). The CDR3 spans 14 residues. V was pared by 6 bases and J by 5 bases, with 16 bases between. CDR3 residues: CASRYLQGRTEAFF. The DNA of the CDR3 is TGTGCCAGCAGGTACCTACAGGGTAGGACTGAAGCTTTCTTT.

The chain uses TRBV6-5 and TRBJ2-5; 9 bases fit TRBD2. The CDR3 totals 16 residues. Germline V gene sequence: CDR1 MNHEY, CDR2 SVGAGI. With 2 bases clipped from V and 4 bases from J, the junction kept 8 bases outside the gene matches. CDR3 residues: CASSYGVAGGRETQYF. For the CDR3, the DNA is TGTGCCAGCAGTTACGGGGTGGCGGGGGGGAGAGAGACCCAGTACTTC.

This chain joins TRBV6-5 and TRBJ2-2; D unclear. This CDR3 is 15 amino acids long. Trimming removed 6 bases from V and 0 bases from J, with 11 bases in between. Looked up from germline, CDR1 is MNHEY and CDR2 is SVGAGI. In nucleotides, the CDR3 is TGTGCCAGCAGGTCGACGGTTACGAACACCGGGGAGCTGTTTTTT. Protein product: CASRSTVTNTGELFF.

CDR3 DNA sequence: TGTGCCAGCAGCCGTGGGAACCGTAATGAAAAACTGTTTTTT. Its translation: CASSRGNRNEKLFF. The rearrangement links TRBV5-6 to TRBJ1-4; D uncertain. CDR1 is SGHDT, CDR2 YYEEEE, per germline. The V end lost 4 bases, the J end lost 4 bases, and 11 bases lay between the germline ends. The length of the CDR3 is 14 residues. The entire variable domain, with the rest obtained from reference TRBV5-6 and TRBJ1-4, is as follows: DAGVTQSPTHLIKTRGQQVTLRCSPKSGHDTVSWYQQALGQGPQFIFQYYEEEERQRGNFPDRFSGHQFPNYSSELNVNALLLGDSALYLCASSRGNRNEKLFFGSGTQLSVL.

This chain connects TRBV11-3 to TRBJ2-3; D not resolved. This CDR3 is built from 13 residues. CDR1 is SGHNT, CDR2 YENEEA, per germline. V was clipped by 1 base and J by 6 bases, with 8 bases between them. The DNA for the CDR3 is TGTGCCAGCAGCTTAGGAGAGGCGGATACGCAGTATTTT. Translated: CASSLGEADTQYF.

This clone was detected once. CDR3 sequence (DNA): TGCGCCAGCAGCAATGCCGGAACAGGGAATTCACCCCTCCACTTT. Its protein is CASSNAGTGNSPLHF. The rearrangement links TRBV4-1 to TRBJ1-6, with D possibly matching TRBD1 (6 bases). Germline V gene sequence: CDR1 MGHRA, CDR2 YSYEKL. The CDR3 has 15 residues. Trimming shortened V by 5 bases and J by 7 bases, and 15 bases separated the two germline ends.

DNA of the CDR3: TGTGCCAGCACCATAAGTGGGGAGAGCAATCAGCCCCAGCATTTT. Translating it yields CASTISGESNQPQHF. This chain joins TRBV6-6 and TRBJ1-5; D not certain. The CDR3 has 15 residues. CDR1 is MNHNY, CDR2 SVGAGI, per germline (reference sequence). V was trimmed by 7 bases and J by 1 base, leaving 14 bases between them.

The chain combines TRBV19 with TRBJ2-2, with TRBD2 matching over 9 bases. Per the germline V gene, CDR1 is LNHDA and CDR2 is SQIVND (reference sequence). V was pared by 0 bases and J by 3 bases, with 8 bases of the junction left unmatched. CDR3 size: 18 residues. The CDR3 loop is CASSIEVGGGVYTGELFF. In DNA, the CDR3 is TGTGCCAGTAGTATAGAGGTTGGCGGGGGGGTTTACACCGGGGAGCTGTTTTTT.

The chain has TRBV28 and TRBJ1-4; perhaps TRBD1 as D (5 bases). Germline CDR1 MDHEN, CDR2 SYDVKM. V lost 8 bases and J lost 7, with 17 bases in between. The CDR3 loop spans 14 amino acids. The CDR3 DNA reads TGTGCCAGCGCGATTCAGGGTTTTGGTGAAAAACTGTTTTTT. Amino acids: CASAIQGFGEKLFF.

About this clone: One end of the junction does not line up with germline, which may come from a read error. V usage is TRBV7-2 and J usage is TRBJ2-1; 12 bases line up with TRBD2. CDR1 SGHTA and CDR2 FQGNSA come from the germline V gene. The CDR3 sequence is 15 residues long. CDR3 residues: CASTLLAGGNNEQFF. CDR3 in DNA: TGTGCCAGCACCTTACTAGCGGGGGGTAACAATGAGCAGTTCTTC.

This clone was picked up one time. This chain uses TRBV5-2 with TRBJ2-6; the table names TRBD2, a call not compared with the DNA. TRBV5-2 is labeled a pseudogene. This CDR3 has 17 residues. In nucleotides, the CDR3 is TGTGCCAGCAATAGACGGAGTACACAAAGTCGGGCCAACGTCCTGACTTTC. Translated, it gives CASNRRSTQSRANVLTF.

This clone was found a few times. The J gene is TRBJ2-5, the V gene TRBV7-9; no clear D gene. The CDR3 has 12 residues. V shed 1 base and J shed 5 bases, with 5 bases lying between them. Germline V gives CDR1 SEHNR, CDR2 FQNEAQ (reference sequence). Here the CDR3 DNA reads TGTGCCAGCAGCTTAGGATGGGAGACCCAGTACTTC. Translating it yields CASSLGWETQYF.

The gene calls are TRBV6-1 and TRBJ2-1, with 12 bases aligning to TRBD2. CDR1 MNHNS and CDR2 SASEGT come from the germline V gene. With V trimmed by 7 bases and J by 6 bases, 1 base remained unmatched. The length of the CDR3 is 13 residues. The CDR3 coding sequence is TGTGCCAGCAAACTAGCGGGAGGCAATGAGCAGTTCTTC. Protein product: CASKLAGGNEQFF.

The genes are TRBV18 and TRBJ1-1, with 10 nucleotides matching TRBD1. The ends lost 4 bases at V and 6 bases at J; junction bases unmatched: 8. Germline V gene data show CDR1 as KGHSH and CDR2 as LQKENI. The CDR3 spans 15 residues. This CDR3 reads CASSRGMDRGAEAFF. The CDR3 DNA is TGTGCCAGCTCACGAGGAATGGACAGGGGGGCTGAAGCTTTCTTT.